Below, 10 T cell receptor beta chains from the same sample are listed, as sequenced in a study of T cell repertoires in cytomegalovirus infection. No antigen has been assigned to these receptors. TCRdb passed the reads through MiXCR, listing each CDR3 protein once. There are 680,000 or so distinct CDR3 sequences in the sample; roughly a third occur only once, and 15% to 20% lies in the top ten. The starting material was cultured PBMCs, obtained from culture after CMV antigen stimulation. These receptors originate from a human donor in good health (CMV status not recorded). Some clones in this sample may be carry-over from other donors' samples.

Regarding this clonotype: The junction differs from germline at one of its ends, possibly a read error. The chain employs TRBV7-2 and TRBJ1-5; D is perhaps TRBD1 (5 bases). This CDR3 is built from 14 residues. Germline V gives CDR1 SGHTA, CDR2 FQGNSA. This CDR3 is CVSSLLGGNQPQHF. CDR3 sequence (DNA): TGTGTCAGCAGCTTATTGGGGGGTAATCAGCCCCAGCATTTT. Based on the CDR3 plus reference TRBV7-2 and TRBJ1-5, the full variable domain is GAGVSQSPSNKVTEKGKDVELRCDPISGHTALYWYRQSLGQGLEFLIYFQGNSAPDKSGLPSDRFSAERTGGSVSTLTIQRTQQEDSAVYLCVSSLLGGNQPQHFGDGTRLSIL.

This clonotype came up a few times. V and J are TRBV10-3 and TRBJ2-4; a possible D gene is TRBD2 (6 bases). Germline loops: CDR1 ENHRY, CDR2 SYGVKD. This CDR3 comprises 15 residues. The ends were cut back, 2 bases at V and 3 bases at J, with 11 bases in the middle. In DNA form, the CDR3 reads TGTGCCATCAGTGAGGGTGGGCGGGACAAAAACATTCAGTACTTC. This translates into CAISEGGRDKNIQYF.

This chain links TRBV3-1 with TRBJ2-3, with D perhaps TRBD1 or TRBD2 (6 bases each). Trimming shortened V by 1 base and J by 3 bases, and 11 bases separated the two germline ends. The germline gives CDR1 LGHDT, CDR2 YNNKEL (reference sequence). The CDR3 is 15 residues long. The CDR3 is CASSQGSGATDTQYF. The CDR3 DNA follows: TGTGCCAGCAGCCAAGGATCGGGGGCGACAGATACGCAGTATTTT.

This clonotype has ten or more counts. The chain has TRBV6-1 and TRBJ2-7; TRBD2 aligns across 13 bases. Germline lookup yields CDR1 MNHNS and CDR2 SASEGT. The junction had 17 bases not matched to a gene; V was cut back by 0 bases and J by 6 bases. The CDR3 sequence is 20 residues long. For the CDR3, the DNA is TGTGCCAGCAGTGAAGCGCAACCGGGACTAGCGGGAAGCTCGGCCTCCGAGCAGTACTTC. Translated, it gives CASSEAQPGLAGSSASEQYF.

This clonotype has a handful of counts. The chain couples TRBV6-5 to TRBJ2-7; D uncertain. Per germline, CDR1 MNHEY and CDR2 SVGAGI. The V gene lost 0 bases and the J gene lost 3 bases, with 9 bases spanning the gap. The CDR3 is 14 residues long. The CDR3 protein is CASSYSVADYEQYF. The CDR3 nucleotides read TGTGCCAGCAGTTACTCGGTGGCAGACTACGAGCAGTACTTC.

J is TRBJ1-1 and V is TRBV18, with D uncertain. CDR3 length: 12 residues. Germline CDR1 KGHSH, CDR2 LQKENI. V was clipped by 2 bases and J by 6 bases, with 7 bases between them. Here the CDR3 DNA reads TGTGCCAGCTCACCAGAGGGCTCTGAAGCTTTCTTT. Its protein product is CASSPEGSEAFF.

The rearrangement joins TRBV7-6 to TRBJ2-1; TRBD2 matches 13 bases. The length of the CDR3 is 16 residues. CDR1 and CDR2 (germline): SGHVS, FNYEAQ. The V and J ends lost 5 bases and 9 bases, in that order; junction bases with no gene match: 10. The CDR3 region is CASSPRTSGGPVEQFF. The CDR3 nucleotides are TGTGCCAGCAGCCCCAGGACTAGCGGGGGCCCGGTTGAGCAGTTCTTC.

The V call is TRBV6-5, the J call TRBJ1-6; possibly TRBD1 for D (5 bases). Trimming left V 2 bases short and J 9 bases short, with 17 bases between. The germline gives CDR1 MNHEY, CDR2 SVGAGI. The CDR3 has 16 amino acids. CDR3 sequence reads: CASSYIPTGLSSPLHF. The CDR3 region has the DNA TGTGCCAGCAGTTACATCCCCACAGGTTTAAGTTCACCCCTCCACTTT.

The V and J genes are TRBV5-1 and TRBJ1-1; possible D gene TRBD1, 5 bases. This CDR3 is built from 18 residues. Germline V gene sequence: CDR1 SGHRS, CDR2 YFSETQ. V shed 2 bases and J shed 0 bases, with 20 bases lying between them. The CDR3: CASSFLWQGVKMNTEAFF. For the CDR3, the DNA is TGCGCCAGCAGCTTTCTATGGCAGGGAGTAAAGATGAACACTGAAGCTTTCTTT.

This clonotype has more than one count but fewer than ten. The CDR3 is CASSQDPPGLAGEGPSSYNEQFF. In DNA form, the CDR3 reads TGCGCCAGCAGCCAAGATCCGCCCGGACTAGCGGGAGAAGGGCCTAGCTCCTACAATGAGCAGTTCTTC. The chain has TRBV4-1 and TRBJ2-1; TRBD2 aligns across 13 bases. Germline CDR1 reads MGHRA; CDR2 reads YSYEKL. The V segment lost 0 bases and the J segment 0 bases; nucleotides outside the gene matches: 17. The CDR3 is 23 residues long.